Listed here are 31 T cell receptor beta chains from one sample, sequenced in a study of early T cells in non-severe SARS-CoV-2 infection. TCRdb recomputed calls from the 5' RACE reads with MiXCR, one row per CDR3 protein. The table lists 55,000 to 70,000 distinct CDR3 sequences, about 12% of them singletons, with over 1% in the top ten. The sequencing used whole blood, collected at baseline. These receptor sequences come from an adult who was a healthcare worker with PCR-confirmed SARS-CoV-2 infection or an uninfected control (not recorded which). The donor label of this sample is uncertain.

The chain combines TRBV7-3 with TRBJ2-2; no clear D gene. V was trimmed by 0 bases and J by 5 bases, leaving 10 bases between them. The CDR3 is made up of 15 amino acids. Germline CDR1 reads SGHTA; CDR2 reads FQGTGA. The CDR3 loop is CASSLTAVGTGELFF. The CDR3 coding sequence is TGTGCCAGCAGCTTAACGGCGGTTGGGACCGGGGAGCTGTTTTTT.

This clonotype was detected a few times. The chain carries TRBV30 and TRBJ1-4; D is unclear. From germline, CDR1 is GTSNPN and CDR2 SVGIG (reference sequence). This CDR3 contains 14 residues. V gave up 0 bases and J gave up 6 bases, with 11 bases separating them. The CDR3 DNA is TGTGCCTGGAGTGTAGCAATACGGGATGAAAAACTGTTTTTT. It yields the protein CAWSVAIRDEKLFF.

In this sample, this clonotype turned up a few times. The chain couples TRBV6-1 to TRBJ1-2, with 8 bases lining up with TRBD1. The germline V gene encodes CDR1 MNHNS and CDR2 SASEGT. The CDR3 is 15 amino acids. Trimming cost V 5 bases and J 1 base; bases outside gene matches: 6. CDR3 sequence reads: CASSPMGQDNYGYTF. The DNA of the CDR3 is TGTGCCAGCAGTCCTATGGGACAGGATAACTATGGCTACACCTTC.

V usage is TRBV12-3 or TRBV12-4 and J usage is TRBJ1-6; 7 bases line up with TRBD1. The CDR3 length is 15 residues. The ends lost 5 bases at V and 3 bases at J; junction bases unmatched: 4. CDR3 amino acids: CASSRDSDYNSPLHF. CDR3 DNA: TGTGCCAGCAGTAGGGACAGCGACTATAATTCACCCCTCCACTTT.

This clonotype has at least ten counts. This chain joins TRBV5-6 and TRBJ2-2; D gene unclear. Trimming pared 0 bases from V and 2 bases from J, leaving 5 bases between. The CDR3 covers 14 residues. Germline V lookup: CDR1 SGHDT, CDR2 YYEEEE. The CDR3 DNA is TGTGCCAGCAGCTTGGAGCTAAACACCGGGGAGCTGTTTTTT. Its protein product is CASSLELNTGELFF.

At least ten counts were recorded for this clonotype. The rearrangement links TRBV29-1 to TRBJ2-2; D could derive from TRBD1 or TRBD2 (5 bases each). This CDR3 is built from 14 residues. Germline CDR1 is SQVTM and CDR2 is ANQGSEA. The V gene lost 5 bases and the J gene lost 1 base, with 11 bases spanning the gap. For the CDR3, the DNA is TGCAGCGTTCAAAGGGACGGGAACACCGGGGAGCTGTTTTTT. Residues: CSVQRDGNTGELFF.

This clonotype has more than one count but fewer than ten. DNA of the CDR3: TGTGCCAGCAGTTATCGCCTAGCGGGGGGAATCACCGGGGAGCTGTTTTTT. It translates to CASSYRLAGGITGELFF. This rearrangement joins TRBV6-2 or TRBV6-3 to TRBJ2-2; 11 bases agree with TRBD2. The CDR3 is 17 residues long. Germline values: CDR1 MNHEY, CDR2 SVGEGT. The V gene end was trimmed by 3 bases and the J gene end by 4 bases; junction bases not matched to a gene: 7.

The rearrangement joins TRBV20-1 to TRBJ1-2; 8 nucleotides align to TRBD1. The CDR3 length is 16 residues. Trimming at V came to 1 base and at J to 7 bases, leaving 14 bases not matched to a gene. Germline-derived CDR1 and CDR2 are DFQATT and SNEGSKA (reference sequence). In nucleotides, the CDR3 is TGCAGTGCTAGAGCCGGACAGGGAACATATATTGGTGGCTACACCTTC. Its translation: CSARAGQGTYIGGYTF.

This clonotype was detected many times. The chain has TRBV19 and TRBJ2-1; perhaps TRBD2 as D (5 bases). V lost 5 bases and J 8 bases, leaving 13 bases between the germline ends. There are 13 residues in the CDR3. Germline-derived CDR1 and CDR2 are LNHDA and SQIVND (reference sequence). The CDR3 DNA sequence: TGTGCCAGTAGTTCCCGCCGAGCGGATGAGCAGTTCTTC. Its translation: CASSSRRADEQFF.

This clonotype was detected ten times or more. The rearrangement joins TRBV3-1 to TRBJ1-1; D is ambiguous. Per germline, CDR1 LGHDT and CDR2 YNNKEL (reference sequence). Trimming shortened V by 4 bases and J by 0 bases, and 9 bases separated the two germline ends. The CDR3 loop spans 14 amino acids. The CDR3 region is CASSLATVNTEAFF. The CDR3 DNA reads TGTGCCAGCAGCCTCGCTACTGTGAACACTGAAGCTTTCTTT.

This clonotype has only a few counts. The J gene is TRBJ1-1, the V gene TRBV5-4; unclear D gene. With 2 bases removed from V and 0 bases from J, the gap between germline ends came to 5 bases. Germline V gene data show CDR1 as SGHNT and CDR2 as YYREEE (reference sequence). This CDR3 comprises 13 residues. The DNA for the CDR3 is TGTGCCAGCAGCTTTACAGTGAACACTGAAGCTTTCTTT. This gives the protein CASSFTVNTEAFF.

The CDR3 sequence is CASSLSQSRGGGELFF. CDR3 DNA sequence: TGTGCCAGCAGTTTGTCTCAGTCCCGAGGGGGCGGGGAGCTGTTTTTT. This chain links TRBV12-3 or TRBV12-4 with TRBJ2-2; D is perhaps TRBD1 (6 bases). Deletions cut 3 bases from V and 7 bases from J, with 18 bases between. This CDR3 region has 16 residues.

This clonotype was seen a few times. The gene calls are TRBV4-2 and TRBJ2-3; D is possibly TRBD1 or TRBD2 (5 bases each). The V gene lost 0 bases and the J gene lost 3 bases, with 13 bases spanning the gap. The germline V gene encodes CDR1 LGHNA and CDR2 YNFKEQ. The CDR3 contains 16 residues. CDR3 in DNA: TGTGCCAGCAGCCAAGATAGTGGGGGTAGGACAGATACGCAGTATTTT. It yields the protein CASSQDSGGRTDTQYF.

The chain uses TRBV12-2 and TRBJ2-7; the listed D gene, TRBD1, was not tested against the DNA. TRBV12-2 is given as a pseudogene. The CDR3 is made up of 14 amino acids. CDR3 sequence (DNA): TGTGCAAGTCGCCACTGCACAGGGGGCTACGAGCAGTACGTC. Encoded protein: CASRHCTGGYEQYV.

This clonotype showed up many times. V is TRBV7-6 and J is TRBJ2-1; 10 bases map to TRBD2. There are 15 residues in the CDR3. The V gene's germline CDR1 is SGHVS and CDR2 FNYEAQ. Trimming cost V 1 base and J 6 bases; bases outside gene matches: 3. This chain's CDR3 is CASSLGLAGINEQFF. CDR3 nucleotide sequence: TGTGCCAGCAGCTTAGGACTAGCGGGTATCAATGAGCAGTTCTTC.

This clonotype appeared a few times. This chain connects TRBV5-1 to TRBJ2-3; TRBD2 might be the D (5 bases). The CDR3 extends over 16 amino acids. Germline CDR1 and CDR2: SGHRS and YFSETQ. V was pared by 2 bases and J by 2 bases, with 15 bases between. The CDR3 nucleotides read TGCGCCAGCAGCTTTTTGAGGACTGAATACACAGATACGCAGTATTTT. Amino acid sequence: CASSFLRTEYTDTQYF.

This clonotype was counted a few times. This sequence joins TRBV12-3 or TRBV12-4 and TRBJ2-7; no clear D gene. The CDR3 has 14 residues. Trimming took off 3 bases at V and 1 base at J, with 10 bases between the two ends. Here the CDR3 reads CASSLGRSSYEQYV. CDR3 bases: TGTGCCAGCAGTTTGGGCCGGTCGTCCTACGAGCAGTACGTC.

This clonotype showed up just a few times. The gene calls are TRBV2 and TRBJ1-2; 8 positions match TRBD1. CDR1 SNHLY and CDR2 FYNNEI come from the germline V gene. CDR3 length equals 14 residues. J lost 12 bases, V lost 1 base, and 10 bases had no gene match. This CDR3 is CASSEGLPGQVDTF. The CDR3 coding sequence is TGTGCCAGCAGTGAAGGACTACCGGGACAGGTAGACACCTTC.

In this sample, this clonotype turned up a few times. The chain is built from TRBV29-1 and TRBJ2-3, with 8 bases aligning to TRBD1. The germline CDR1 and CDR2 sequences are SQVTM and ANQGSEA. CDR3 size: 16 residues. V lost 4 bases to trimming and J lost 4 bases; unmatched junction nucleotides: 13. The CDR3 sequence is CSVVGDRGLSADTQYF. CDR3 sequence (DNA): TGCAGCGTTGTGGGAGACAGGGGCTTAAGTGCAGATACGCAGTATTTT.

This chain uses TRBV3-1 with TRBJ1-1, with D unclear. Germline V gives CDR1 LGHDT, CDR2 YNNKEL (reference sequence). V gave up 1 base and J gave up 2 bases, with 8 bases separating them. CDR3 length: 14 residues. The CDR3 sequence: CASSQASINTEAFF. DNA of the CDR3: TGTGCCAGCAGCCAAGCATCGATAAACACTGAAGCTTTCTTT.

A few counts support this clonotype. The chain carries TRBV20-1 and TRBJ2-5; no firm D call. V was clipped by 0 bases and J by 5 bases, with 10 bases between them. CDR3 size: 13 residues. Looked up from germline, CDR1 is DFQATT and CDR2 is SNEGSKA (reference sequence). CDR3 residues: CSARDVLEETQYF. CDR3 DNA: TGCAGTGCTAGAGATGTCCTGGAGGAGACCCAGTACTTC.

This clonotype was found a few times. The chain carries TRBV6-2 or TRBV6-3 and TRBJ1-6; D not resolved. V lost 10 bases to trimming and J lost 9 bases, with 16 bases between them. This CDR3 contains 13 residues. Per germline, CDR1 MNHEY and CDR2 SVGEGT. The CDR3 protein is CATRVGLSSPLHF. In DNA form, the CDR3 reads TGTGCCACCCGTGTAGGCTTGTCTTCACCCCTCCACTTT.

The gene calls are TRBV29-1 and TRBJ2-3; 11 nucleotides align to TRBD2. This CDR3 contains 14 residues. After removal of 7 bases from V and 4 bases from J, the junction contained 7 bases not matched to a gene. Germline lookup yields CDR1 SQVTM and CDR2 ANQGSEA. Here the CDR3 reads CSASTSGGPDTQYF. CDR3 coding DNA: TGCAGCGCTTCAACTAGCGGGGGACCAGATACGCAGTATTTT.

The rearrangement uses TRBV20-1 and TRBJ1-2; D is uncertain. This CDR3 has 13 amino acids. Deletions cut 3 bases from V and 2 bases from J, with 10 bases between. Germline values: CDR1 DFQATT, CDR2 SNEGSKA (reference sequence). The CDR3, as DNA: TGCAGTGCTAGGGACCAGGCCAACTATGGCTACACCTTC. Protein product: CSARDQANYGYTF.

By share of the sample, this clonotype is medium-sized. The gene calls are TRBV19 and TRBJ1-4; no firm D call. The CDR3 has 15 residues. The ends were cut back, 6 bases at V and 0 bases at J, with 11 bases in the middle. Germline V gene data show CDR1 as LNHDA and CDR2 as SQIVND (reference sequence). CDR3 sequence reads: CASSLYTATNEKLFF. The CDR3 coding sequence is TGTGCCAGTAGCCTCTACACTGCAACTAATGAAAAACTGTTTTTT.

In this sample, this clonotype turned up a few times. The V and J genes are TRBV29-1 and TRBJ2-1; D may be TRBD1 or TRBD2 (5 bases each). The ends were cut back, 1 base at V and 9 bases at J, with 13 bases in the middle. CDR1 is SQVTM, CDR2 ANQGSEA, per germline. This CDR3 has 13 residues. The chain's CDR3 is CSVEGQAGGEQFF. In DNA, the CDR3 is TGCAGCGTTGAAGGGCAGGCTGGGGGTGAGCAGTTCTTC.

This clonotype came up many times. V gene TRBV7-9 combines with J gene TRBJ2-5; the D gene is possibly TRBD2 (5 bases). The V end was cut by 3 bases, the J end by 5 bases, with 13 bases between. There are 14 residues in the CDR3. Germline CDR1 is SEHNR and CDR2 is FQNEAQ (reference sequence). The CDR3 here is CASSFYRSGETQYF. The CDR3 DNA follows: TGTGCCAGCAGCTTTTATAGGTCGGGGGAGACCCAGTACTTC.

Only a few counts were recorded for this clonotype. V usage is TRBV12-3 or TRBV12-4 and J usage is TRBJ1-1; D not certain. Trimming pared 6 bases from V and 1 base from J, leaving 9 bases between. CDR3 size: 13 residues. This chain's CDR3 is CASSPSGNTEAFF. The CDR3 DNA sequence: TGTGCCAGCAGCCCGTCGGGGAACACTGAAGCTTTCTTT.

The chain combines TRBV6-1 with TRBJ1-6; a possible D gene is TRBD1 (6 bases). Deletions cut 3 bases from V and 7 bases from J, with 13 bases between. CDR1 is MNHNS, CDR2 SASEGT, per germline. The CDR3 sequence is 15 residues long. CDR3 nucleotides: TGTGCCAGCAGTGAGGGGGCAGGGAGAAATTCACCCCTCCACTTT. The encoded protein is CASSEGAGRNSPLHF.

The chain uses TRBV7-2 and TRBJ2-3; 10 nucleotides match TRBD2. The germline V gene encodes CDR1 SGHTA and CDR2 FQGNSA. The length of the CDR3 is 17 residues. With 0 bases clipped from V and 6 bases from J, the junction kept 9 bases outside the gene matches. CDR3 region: CASSLAHSGLATDTQYF. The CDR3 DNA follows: TGTGCCAGCAGCTTAGCGCACTCGGGACTAGCGACGGATACGCAGTATTTT.

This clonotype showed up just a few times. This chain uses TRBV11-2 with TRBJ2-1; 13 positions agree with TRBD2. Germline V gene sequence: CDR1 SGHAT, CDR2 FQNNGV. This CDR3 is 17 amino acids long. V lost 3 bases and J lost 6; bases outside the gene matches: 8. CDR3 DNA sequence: TGTGCCAGCAGCTTTAGACTAGCGGGGGGCCTAGGCAATGAGCAGTTCTTC. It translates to CASSFRLAGGLGNEQFF.